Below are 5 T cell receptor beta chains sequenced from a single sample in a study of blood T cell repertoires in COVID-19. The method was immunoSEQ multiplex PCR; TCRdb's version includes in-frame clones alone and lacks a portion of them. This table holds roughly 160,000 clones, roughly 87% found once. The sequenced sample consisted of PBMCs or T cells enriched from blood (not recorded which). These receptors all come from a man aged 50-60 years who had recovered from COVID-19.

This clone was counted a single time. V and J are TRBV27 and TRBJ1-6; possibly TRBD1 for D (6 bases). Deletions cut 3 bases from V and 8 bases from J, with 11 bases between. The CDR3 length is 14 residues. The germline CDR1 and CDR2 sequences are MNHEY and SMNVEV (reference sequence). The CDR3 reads CASSLWTDYSPLHF. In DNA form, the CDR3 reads TGTGCCAGCAGTTTGTGGACAGACTATTCACCCCTCCACTTT.

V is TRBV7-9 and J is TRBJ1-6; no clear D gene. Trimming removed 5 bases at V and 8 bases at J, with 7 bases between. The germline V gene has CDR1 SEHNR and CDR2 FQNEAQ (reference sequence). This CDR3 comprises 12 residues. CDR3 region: CASSARDSPLHF. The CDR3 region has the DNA TGTGCCAGCAGCGCACGAGATTCACCCCTCCACTTT.

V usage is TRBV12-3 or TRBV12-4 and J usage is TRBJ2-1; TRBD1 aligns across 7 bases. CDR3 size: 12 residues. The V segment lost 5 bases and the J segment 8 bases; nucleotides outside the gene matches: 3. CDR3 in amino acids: CASSHRGDEQFF. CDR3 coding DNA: TGTGCCAGCAGTCACAGGGGCGATGAGCAGTTCTTC.

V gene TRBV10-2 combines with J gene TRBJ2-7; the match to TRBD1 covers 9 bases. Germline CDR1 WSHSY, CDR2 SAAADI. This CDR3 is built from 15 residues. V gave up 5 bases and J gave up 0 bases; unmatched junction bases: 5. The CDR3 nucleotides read TGCGCCAGCAGTCCAACGGACAGGGGCTCCTACGAGCAGTACTTC. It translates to CASSPTDRGSYEQYF.

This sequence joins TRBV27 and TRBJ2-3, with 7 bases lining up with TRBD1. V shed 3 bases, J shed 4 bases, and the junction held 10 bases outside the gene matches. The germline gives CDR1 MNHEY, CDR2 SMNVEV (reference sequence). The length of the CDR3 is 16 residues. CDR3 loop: CASSFFGTVDADTQYF. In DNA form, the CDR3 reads TGTGCCAGCAGTTTCTTCGGGACAGTTGACGCAGATACGCAGTATTTT.